The sequence of this T cell receptor (beta chain) was determined in a study of early T cells in non-severe SARS-CoV-2 infection. The CDR3 is made up of 13 amino acids. Germline lookup yields CDR1 DFQATT and CDR2 SNEGSKA (reference sequence). Trimming took off 5 bases at V and 2 bases at J, with 13 bases between the two ends. Each cDNA molecule carried a unique molecular identifier. TCRdb independently ran MiXCR on the 5' RACE reads; one entry per CDR3 protein. The sample includes 40,000 to 45,000 distinct CDR3 sequences, 5.5% to 7.5% seen only once; the top ten take less than 25%. As for this clonotype: Because the CDR3 is missing its conserved closing phenylalanine or tryptophan, this is likely a read error.

This clonotype was obtained from an adult who was a healthcare worker with PCR-confirmed SARS-CoV-2 infection or an uninfected control (not recorded which). The sample here was whole blood, taken at baseline. The chain joins TRBV20-1 to TRBJ2-7; tentatively, D is TRBD1 or TRBD2 (7 bases each). The CDR3 spells CSAERDSPYEQYI. CDR3 DNA: TGCAGTGCTGAGCGGGACAGTCCCTACGAGCAGTACATC.